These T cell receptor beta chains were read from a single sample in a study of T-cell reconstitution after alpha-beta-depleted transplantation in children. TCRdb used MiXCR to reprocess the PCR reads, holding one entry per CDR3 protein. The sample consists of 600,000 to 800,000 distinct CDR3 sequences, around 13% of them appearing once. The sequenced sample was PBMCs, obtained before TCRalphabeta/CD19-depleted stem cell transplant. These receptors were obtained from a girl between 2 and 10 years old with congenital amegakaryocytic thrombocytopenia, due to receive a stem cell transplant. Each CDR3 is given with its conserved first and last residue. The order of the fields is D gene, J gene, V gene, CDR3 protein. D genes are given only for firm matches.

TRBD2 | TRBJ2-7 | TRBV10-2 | CASSGALAGVYEQYF
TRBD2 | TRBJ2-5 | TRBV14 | CASSQESSGRKETQYF
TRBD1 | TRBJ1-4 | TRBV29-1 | CSVWDSLNEKLFF
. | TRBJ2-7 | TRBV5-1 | CASSRTYGAGTYEQYF
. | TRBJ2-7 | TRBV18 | CASSPGDGYEQYF
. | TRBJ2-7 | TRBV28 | CASSASTAHSYEQYF
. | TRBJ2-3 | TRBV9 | CASSARQPDTQYF
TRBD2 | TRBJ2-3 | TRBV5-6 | CASSSSGRSGMSTDTQYF
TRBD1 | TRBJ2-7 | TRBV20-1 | CSAADRGSSYEQYF
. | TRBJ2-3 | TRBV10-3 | CAISETYGDTQYF
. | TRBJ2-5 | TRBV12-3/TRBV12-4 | CASSLETSYKETQYF
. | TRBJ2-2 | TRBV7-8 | CATGELFF
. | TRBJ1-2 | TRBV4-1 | CASSQEIVDGYTF
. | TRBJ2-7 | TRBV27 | CASLPVEGSHEQYF
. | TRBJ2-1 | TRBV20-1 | CSAPRRGGDEQFF
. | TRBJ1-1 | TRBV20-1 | CSHLRDHDAFF
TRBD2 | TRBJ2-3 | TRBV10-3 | CAISERGPGGSTDTQYF
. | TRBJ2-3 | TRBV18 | CASAHPLGTADTQYF
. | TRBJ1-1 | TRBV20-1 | CSATAALGGREAFF
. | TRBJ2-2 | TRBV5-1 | CASSLPGGIRPGELFF
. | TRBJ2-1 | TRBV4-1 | CASSQVMGATNQIQFF
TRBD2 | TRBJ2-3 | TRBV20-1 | CSAKRLAGVVDTQYF
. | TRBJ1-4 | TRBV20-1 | CSARTPAREKLFF
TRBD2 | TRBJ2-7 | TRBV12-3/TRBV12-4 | CASSLRFGLAVYEQYF
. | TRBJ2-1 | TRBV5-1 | CASSLEDFHEQFF
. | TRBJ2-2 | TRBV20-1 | CSASQQGSNTGELFF
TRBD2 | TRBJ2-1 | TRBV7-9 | CASSSLRGTSGMDEQFF
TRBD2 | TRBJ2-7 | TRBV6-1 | CASSPAGGKYEQYF